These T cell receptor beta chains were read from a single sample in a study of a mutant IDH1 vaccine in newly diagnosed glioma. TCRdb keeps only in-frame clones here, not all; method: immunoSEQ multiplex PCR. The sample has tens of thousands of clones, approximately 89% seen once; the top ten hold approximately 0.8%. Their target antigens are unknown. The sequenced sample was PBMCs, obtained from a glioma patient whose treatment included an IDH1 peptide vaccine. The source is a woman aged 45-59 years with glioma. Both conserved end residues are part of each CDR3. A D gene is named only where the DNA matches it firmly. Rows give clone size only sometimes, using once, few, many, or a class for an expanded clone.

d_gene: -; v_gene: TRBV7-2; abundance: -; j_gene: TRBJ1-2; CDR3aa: CASSLLTAYGYTF; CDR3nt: TGTGCCAGCAGCTTACTAACGGCCTATGGCTACACCTTC
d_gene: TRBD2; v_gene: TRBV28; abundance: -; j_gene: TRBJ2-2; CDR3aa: CASKGLADYTGELFF; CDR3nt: TGTGCCAGCAAAGGGCTAGCGGATTACACCGGGGAGCTGTTTTTT
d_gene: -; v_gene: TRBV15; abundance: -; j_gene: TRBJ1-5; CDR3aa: CATSRDHGPQHF; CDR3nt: TGTGCCACCAGCAGAGATCACGGGCCCCAGCATTTT
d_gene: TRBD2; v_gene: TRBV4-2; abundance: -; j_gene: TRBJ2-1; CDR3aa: CASSPSPGLEAQFF; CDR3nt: TGTGCCAGCAGCCCCTCGCCGGGACTAGAGGCGCAGTTCTTC
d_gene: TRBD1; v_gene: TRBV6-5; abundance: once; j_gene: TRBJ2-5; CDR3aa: CASRPGTGSETQYF; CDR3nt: TGTGCCAGCAGGCCCGGGACAGGGAGTGAGACCCAGTACTTC
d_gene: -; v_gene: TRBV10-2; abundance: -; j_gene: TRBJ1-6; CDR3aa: CASHSSLGGSPLHF; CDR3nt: TGCGCCAGTCACAGCTCTTTGGGAGGTTCACCCCTCCACTTT
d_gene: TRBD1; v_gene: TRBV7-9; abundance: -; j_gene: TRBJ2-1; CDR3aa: CASSPQGDEQFF; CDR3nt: TGTGCCAGCAGCCCCCAGGGGGATGAGCAGTTCTTC
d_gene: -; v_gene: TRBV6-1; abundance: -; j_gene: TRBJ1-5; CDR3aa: CASRGRFGSNQPQHF; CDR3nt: TGTGCCAGCAGAGGTAGGTTTGGGAGCAATCAGCCCCAGCATTTT
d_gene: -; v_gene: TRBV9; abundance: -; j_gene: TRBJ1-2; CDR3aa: CASSVATERGTSNYGYTF; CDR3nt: TGTGCCAGCAGCGTAGCTACGGAACGAGGAACATCTAACTATGGCTACACCTTC
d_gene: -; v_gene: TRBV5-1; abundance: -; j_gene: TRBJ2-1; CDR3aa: CASSLRTGHFYNEQFF; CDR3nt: TGCGCCAGCAGCTTGCGCACGGGACACTTCTACAATGAGCAGTTCTTC
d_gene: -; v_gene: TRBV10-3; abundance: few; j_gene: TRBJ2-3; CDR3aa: CAISEPRQPDTQYF; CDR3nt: TGTGCCATCAGTGAGCCACGCCAGCCAGATACGCAGTATTTT
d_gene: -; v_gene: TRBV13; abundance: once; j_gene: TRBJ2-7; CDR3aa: CASSFGGDRPYEQYF; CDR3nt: TGTGCCAGCAGCTTTGGAGGGGACCGACCCTACGAGCAGTACTTC
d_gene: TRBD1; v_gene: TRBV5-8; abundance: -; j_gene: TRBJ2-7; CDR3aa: CASSLGGGQAEQYF; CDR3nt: TGTGCCAGCAGCTTGGGAGGTGGACAGGCGGAGCAGTACTTC
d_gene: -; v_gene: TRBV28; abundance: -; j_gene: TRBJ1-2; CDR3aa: CASMGPLGYGYTF; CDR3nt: TGTGCCAGCATGGGCCCGCTCGGGTATGGCTACACCTTC
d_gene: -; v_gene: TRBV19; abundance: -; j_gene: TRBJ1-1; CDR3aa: CASSMLGGPRAFF; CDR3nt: TGTGCCAGTAGTATGTTGGGGGGGCCGAGGGCTTTCTTT
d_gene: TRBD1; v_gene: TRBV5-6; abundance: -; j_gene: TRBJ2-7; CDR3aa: CASSLGQGGYEQYF; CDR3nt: TGTGCCAGCAGCTTGGGACAGGGGGGATACGAGCAGTACTTC
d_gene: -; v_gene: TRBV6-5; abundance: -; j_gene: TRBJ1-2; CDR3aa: CASSRSGDYGYTF; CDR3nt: TGTGCCAGCAGCCGGTCGGGGGACTATGGCTACACCTTC